This T cell receptor beta chain is drawn from a study of shared clonotypes between healthy human individuals. Study-wide context: Donors consisted of two women and a few men between 18 and 49.

Comments on this clone: The antigen remains undetermined.

The naive CD8 population came from CD45RO-negative cells selected for CCR7, without terminally differentiated effector memory CD45RA+ cells. Recent acute infections and vaccinations were absent in the healthy HIV-negative adult donors. Original analysis: ImmunoSEQ gave junction-only sequences without quality scores, so filtering differed. Profiled with immunoSEQ multiplex PCR; TCRdb holds only in-frame clones, not every one. V and J calls and clone size are copied from that table; D and trimming were computed from the DNA. This table has about 2 million clones, 85% to 95% appearing once. Study observations and caveats: A limitation of the genetic and exposure-history diversity represented arose from few donors.

Germline CDR1 SEHNR, CDR2 FQNEAQ (reference sequence). V was clipped by 3 bases and J by 2 bases, with 12 bases between them. The CDR3 totals 15 residues. The source material was naive CD8+ T cells sorted from blood. This chain connects TRBV7-9 to TRBJ2-3, with D perhaps matching TRBD2 (6 bases). The receptor was isolated from a young man in good health. The CDR3 sequence: CASSFPGTSTDTQYF. CDR3 nucleotides: TGTGCCAGCAGCTTCCCCGGGACTTCCACAGATACGCAGTATTTT.